The clone carrying this T cell receptor beta chain showed up many times. This sample was included in a study of T cells in Graves' hyperthyroidism and ophthalmopathy. The TCR beta CDR3 regions underwent amplification using RNA transcripts as the source. HTBI primers were the set used in a first-round RT-PCR of the TCR CDR3. Using its own MiXCR run on the multiplex PCR reads, TCRdb lists one record per CDR3 protein. This table holds under 200,000 distinct CDR3 sequences, about 9.4% found once. V shed 4 bases and J shed 0 bases, with 7 bases lying between them. This CDR3 region has 13 residues. Germline CDR1 DFQATT, CDR2 SNEGSKA (reference sequence).

The chain recombines TRBV20-1 with TRBJ1-5; D gene ambiguous. The specimen was blood. The sequence was collected from a woman younger than 35 with Graves' hyperthyroidism that later progressed to Graves' ophthalmopathy. The CDR3 sequence is CSAKGDSNQPQHF. In nucleotides, the CDR3 is TGCAGTGCTAAGGGAGATAGCAATCAGCCCCAGCATTTT.